Listed below are T cell receptor beta chains from one sample, sequenced in a study of T cells in Graves' hyperthyroidism and ophthalmopathy. TCRdb reprocessed the multiplex PCR reads via MiXCR and lists one record per CDR3 protein. The sample holds approximately 320,000 distinct CDR3 sequences, around 16% seen once. Sequenced input: blood. Receptors originate from a man between 25 and 39 years old with Graves' hyperthyroidism. CDR3s include the opening cysteine and the closing phenylalanine or tryptophan. Each record gives: CDR3 DNA, CDR3 protein, J gene, D gene, V gene, CDR3 length, clone size. The D gene is left open where the match is weak. Clone size is not always given. Where it is, it says once, few, many or a class for expanded clones.

TGTGCCAGCAGCCAGGGGGCACAGGAGCAGTACTTC,CASSQGAQEQYF,TRBJ2-7,TRBD1,TRBV12-3/TRBV12-4,12,few
TGCAGTGCCAACCCTCCGGGGCACTACAATGAAAAACTGTTTTTT,CSANPPGHYNEKLFF,TRBJ1-4,-,TRBV20-1,15,-
TGTGCCAGCAGCTTTTTAGAGGGAGGAAATAATCACGAGCAGTACTTC,CASSFLEGGNNHEQYF,TRBJ2-7,-,TRBV5-6,16,many
TGTGCCAGCAGCCGCCGGGTTAGCGGGAGCGATAGCTCCTACAATGAGCAGTTCTTC,CASSRRVSGSDSSYNEQFF,TRBJ2-1,TRBD2,TRBV7-2,19,many
TGCGCCAGCAGTGAATCAGGGGACGTCCGCTACGAGCAGTACTTC,CASSESGDVRYEQYF,TRBJ2-7,-,TRBV10-2,15,many
TGTGCCAGCAGTTTACTAGTTACGGGGCCGGGGGATACGCAGTATTTT,CASSLLVTGPGDTQYF,TRBJ2-3,-,TRBV12-3/TRBV12-4,16,few
TGTGCCAGCAGCAGGGACTCCGACGGGGAGCTGTTTTTT,CASSRDSDGELFF,TRBJ2-2,-,TRBV5-4,13,-
TGTGCCAGCAGTCCCGCCGGCGGGCTCAGCACAGATACGCAGTATTTT,CASSPAGGLSTDTQYF,TRBJ2-3,-,TRBV28,16,many
TGTGCCAGCAGTTTAGGCGAGTATCCTGAAGCTTTCTTT,CASSLGEYPEAFF,TRBJ1-1,-,TRBV12-3/TRBV12-4,13,many
TGTGCCAGCAGTGACTCGGGACAGGGGGACAATGAGCAGTTCTTC,CASSDSGQGDNEQFF,TRBJ2-1,TRBD1,TRBV6-4,15,-
TGTGCCACCAGTGAAGGGGACAGCTACAATGAGCAGTTCTTC,CATSEGDSYNEQFF,TRBJ2-1,TRBD1,TRBV24-1,14,-
TGTGCCAGCAGCAGACTTTCTAGCGGGAGTGACAATGAGCAGTTCTTC,CASSRLSSGSDNEQFF,TRBJ2-1,TRBD2,TRBV6-1,16,many
TGTGCCAGCAGCCGAACCTCGGCCCACAGTGCTACCCACAATGAGCAGTTCTTC,CASSRTSAHSATHNEQFF,TRBJ2-1,-,TRBV7-3,18,many
TGTGCCAGCAGCCAATCCAGTGAAAAACTGTTTTTT,CASSQSSEKLFF,TRBJ1-4,-,TRBV3-1,12,few
TGTGCCAGTACGGGGCTAGCGGGAGGTCTTGAGCAGTTCTTC,CASTGLAGGLEQFF,TRBJ2-1,TRBD2,TRBV19,14,-
TGTGCCAGCAGCTTAGAGCGGGGGGAAAACACTGAAGCTTTCTTT,CASSLERGENTEAFF,TRBJ1-1,-,TRBV7-8,15,many
TGTGCCAGCAGTCTGGACAGCTCCTACGAGCAGTACTTC,CASSLDSSYEQYF,TRBJ2-7,-,TRBV28,13,many
TGTGCCACCAGTGACCGACAGGGGGGATCGGACAATGAGCAGTTCTTC,CATSDRQGGSDNEQFF,TRBJ2-1,TRBD1,TRBV24-1,16,-
TGCAGTGCTAGAGCGGACGGGAGGGGCTCCTACAATGAGCAGTTCTTC,CSARADGRGSYNEQFF,TRBJ2-1,TRBD2,TRBV20-1,16,many
TGCAGTGCTCCCCCCCCGGGGACAGTCTACAATGAGCAGTTCTTC,CSAPPPGTVYNEQFF,TRBJ2-1,TRBD1,TRBV20-1,15,many
TGTGCCAGCAGCGTAGCGGGAGGGGTAACCCAGTACTTC,CASSVAGGVTQYF,TRBJ2-5,TRBD2,TRBV9,13,many
TGTGCCAGCACCCCCTGGGAAGGCAAGGGAACCACAGATACGCAGTATTTT,CASTPWEGKGTTDTQYF,TRBJ2-3,-,TRBV27,17,-
TGCGCCAGCAGCTTGGCCCGAGGAGAGTACACCGGGGAGCTGTTTTTT,CASSLARGEYTGELFF,TRBJ2-2,-,TRBV5-1,16,-
TGTGCCAGCAGCCAAGATCTTACAGACTATGGCTACACCTTC,CASSQDLTDYGYTF,TRBJ1-2,-,TRBV3-1,14,many
TGTGCCAGTACACCGGGACTAGCGGGAGGGAACTCCTACAATGAGCAGTTCTTC,CASTPGLAGGNSYNEQFF,TRBJ2-1,TRBD2,TRBV19,18,-